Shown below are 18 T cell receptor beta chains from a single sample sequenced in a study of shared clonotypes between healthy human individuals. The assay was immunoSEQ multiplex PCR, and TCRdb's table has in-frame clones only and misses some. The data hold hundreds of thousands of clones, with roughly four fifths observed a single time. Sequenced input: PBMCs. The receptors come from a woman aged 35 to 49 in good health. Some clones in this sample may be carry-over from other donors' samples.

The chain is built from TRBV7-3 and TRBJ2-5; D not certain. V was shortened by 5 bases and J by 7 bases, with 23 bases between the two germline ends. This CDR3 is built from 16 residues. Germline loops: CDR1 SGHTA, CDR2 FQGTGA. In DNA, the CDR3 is TGTGCCAGCAGCAGCACCCCAGGACGATTAGGTGGGACCCAGTACTTC. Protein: CASSSTPGRLGGTQYF.

CDR3 bases: TGTGCCATCAGTGAGTGGGGGGAAGGCAATCAGCCCCAGCATTTT. This sequence encodes CAISEWGEGNQPQHF. The chain carries TRBV10-3 and TRBJ1-5, with D possibly matching TRBD1 (5 bases). Per germline, CDR1 ENHRY and CDR2 SYGVKD. The CDR3 totals 15 residues. V dropped 1 base and J dropped 2 bases, with 9 bases sitting between them.

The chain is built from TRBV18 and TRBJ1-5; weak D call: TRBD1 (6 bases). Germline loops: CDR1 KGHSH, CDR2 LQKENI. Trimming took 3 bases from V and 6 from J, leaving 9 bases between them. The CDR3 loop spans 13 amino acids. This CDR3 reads CASSPDSPQPQHF. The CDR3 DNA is TGTGCCAGCTCACCGGACAGTCCTCAGCCCCAGCATTTT.

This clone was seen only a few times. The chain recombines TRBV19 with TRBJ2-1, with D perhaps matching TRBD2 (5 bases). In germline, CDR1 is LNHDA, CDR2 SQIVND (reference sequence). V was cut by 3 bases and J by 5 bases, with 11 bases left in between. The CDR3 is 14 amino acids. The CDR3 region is CASSIPGLHNEQFF. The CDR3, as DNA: TGTGCCAGTAGTATCCCAGGACTCCACAATGAGCAGTTCTTC.

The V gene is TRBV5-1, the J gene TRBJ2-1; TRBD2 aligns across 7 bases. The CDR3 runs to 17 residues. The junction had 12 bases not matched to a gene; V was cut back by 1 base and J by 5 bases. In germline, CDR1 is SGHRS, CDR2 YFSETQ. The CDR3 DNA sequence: TGCGCCAGCAGCTTGAAGATAACGGGAGGCGCCGACAATGAGCAGTTCTTC. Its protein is CASSLKITGGADNEQFF.

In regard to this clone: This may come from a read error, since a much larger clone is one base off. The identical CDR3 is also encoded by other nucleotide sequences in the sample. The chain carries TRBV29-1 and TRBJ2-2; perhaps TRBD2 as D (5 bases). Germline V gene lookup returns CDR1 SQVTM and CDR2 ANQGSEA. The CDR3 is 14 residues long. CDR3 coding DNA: TGTAGCGCGGCTGTGGGTCCGAACACCGGGGAGCTGTTTTTT. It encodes CSAAVGPNTGELFF.

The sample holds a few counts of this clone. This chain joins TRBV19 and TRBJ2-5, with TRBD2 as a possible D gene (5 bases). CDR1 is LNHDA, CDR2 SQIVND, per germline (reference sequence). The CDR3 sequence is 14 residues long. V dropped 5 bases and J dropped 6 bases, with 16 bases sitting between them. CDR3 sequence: CASSSRASGKTQYF. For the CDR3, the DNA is TGTGCCAGTAGTTCGCGCGCCTCGGGAAAGACCCAGTACTTC.

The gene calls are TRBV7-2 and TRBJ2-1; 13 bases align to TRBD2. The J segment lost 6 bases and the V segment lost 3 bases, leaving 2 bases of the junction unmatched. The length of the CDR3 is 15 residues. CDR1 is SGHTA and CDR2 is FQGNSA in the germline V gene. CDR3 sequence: CASSFGTSGVNEQFF. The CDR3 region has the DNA TGTGCCAGCAGCTTTGGGACTAGCGGGGTCAATGAGCAGTTCTTC.

The CDR3 here is CASSANRGYEQYF. Here the CDR3 DNA reads TGTGCCAGCAGCGCCAACCGGGGGTACGAGCAGTACTTC. V gene TRBV7-2 combines with J gene TRBJ2-7; maybe TRBD2 (6 bases). V shed 5 bases and J shed 4 bases, with 12 bases lying between them. The CDR3 has 13 amino acids. Germline V CDR1 and CDR2: SGHTA, FQGNSA.

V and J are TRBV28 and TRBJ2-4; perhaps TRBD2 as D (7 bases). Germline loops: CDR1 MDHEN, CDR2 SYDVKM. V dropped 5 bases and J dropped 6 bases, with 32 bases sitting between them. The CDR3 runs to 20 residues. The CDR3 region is CASSPPQGRGGRGERNIQYF. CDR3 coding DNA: TGTGCCAGCAGTCCCCCGCAGGGGCGAGGCGGGAGAGGAGAAAGAAACATTCAGTACTTC.

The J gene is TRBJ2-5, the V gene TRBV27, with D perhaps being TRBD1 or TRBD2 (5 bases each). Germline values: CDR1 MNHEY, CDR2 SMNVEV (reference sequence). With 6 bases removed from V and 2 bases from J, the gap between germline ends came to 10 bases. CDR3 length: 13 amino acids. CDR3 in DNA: TGTGCCAGCAGGAGGGGAAGGCAAGAGACCCAGTACTTC. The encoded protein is CASRRGRQETQYF.

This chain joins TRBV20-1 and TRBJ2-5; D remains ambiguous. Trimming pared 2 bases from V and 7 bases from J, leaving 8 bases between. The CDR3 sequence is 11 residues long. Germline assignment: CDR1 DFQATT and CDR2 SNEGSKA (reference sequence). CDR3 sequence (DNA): TGCAGTGCTAGAACCCAGACGACCCAGTACTTC. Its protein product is CSARTQTTQYF.

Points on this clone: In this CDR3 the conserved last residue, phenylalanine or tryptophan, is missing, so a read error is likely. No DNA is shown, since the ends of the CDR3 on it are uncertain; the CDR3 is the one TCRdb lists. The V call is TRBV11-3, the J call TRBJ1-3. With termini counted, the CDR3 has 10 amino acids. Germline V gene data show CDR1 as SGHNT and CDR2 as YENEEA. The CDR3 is CASSLVRAGT.

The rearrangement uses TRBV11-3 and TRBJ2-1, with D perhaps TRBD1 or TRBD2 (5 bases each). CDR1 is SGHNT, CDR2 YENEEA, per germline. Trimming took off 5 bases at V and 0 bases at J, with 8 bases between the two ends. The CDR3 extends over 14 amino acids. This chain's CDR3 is CASSGGSSYNEQFF. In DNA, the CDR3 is TGTGCCAGCAGCGGGGGAAGCTCCTACAATGAGCAGTTCTTC.

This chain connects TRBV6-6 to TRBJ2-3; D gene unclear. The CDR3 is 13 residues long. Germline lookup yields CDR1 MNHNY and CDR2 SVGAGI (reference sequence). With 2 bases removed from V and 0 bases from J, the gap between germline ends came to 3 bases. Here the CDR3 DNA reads TGTGCCAGCAGTTACCGAAGCACAGATACGCAGTATTTT. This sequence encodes CASSYRSTDTQYF.

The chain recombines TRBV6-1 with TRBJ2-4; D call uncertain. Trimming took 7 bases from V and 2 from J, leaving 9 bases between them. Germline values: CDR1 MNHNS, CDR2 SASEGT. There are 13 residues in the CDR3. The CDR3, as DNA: TGTGCCAGCACCGTGGGCTCCAAAAACATTCAGTACTTC. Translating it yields CASTVGSKNIQYF.

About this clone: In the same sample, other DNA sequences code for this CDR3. DNA for the CDR3: TGTGCCAGCTCACTACGGGGGACAGGAGAATACGAGCAGTACTTC. Translated: CASSLRGTGEYEQYF. V is TRBV18 and J is TRBJ2-5; 8 nucleotides agree with TRBD1. The J call is uncertain, as TRBJ2-7 better fits the DNA end. The CDR3 length is 15 residues. Germline V lookup: CDR1 KGHSH, CDR2 LQKENI.

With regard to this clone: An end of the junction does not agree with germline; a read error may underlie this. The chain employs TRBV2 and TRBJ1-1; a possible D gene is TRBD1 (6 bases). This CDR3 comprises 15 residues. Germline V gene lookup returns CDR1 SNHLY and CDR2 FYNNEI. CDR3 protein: CASGEALRGLTEAFF. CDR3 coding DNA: TGTGCCAGCGGTGAAGCGCTTCGGGGGCTGACTGAAGCTTTCTTT. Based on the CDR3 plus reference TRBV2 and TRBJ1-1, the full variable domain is EPEVTQTPSHQVTQMGQEVILRCVPISNHLYFYWYRQILGQKVEFLVSFYNNEISEKSEIFDDQFSVERPDGSNFTLKIRSTKLEDSAMYFCASGEALRGLTEAFFGQGTRLTVV.